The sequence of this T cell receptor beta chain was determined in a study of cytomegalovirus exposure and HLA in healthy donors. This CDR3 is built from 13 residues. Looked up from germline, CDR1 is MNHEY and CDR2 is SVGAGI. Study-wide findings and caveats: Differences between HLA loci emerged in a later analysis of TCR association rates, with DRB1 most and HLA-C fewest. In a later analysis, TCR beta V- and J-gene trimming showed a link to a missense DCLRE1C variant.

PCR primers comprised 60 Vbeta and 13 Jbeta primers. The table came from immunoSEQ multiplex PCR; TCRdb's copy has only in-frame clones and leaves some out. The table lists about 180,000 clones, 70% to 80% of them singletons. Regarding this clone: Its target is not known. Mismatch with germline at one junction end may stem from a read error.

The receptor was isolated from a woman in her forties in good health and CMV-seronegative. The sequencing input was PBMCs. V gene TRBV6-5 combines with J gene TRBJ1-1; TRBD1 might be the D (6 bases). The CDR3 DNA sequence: TGTGCCAGCAGAGAAACAGGGAACGCTGAAGCTTTCTTT. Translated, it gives CASRETGNAEAFF.